One T cell receptor beta chain is described in this entry. Its antigen is not known. This sample was taken from a study of T cell repertoires in cytomegalovirus infection. Findings and caveats of the study: Dominating the ex vivo response were HLA-C-restricted CMV-specific TCR beta clonotypes.

TCRdb re-called the reads through MiXCR, storing one row per CDR3 protein. The repertoire holds roughly 920,000 distinct CDR3 sequences, with more than 25% as singletons. This CDR3 has 22 amino acids. Losses at the gene ends were 1 base for V and 2 bases for J; bases not matched to a gene: 22. Specimen: cultured CD8+ T cells from PBMCs, collected from culture after CMV antigen stimulation. The sequence came from a human donor in good health (CMV status not recorded). Some clones in this sample may be carry-over from other donors' samples. The chain recombines TRBV23-1 with TRBJ2-1; 8 nucleotides match TRBD1. TRBV23-1 is designated an ORF whose function remains uncertain. The CDR3: CASSQFSIQNRNRDRPYNEQFF. DNA of the CDR3: TGCGCCAGCAGTCAATTTTCCATACAAAATAGAAACCGGGACAGGCCCTACAATGAGCAGTTCTTC.